These 2 T cell receptor beta chains were sequenced from one sample in a study of CD8 T cells in ankylosing spondylitis. Via MiXCR, TCRdb re-called the 5' RACE reads, giving one row per CDR3 protein. The sample contains a few hundred thousand distinct CDR3 sequences, roughly a tenth of which appear only once. Sequencing was done on a sample of blood, either unsorted or a sorted T cell fraction (not recorded which). These receptor sequences come from a male donor with ankylosing spondylitis or in good health (not recorded which).

As to this clonotype: A single base separates this from a much larger clone, so it may be a read error. The chain carries TRBV6-5 and TRBJ2-2; the match to TRBD1 covers 11 bases. The CDR3 covers 14 residues. The V gene's germline CDR1 is MNHEY and CDR2 SVGAGI. The CDR3 coding sequence is TGTGCCAGCGGTTATGGGACAGGGGGGACGGAGCTGTTTTTT. Its translation: CASGYGTGGTELFF.

This sequence joins TRBV12-3 or TRBV12-4 and TRBJ2-3; a weak D match, TRBD2 (5 bases). The CDR3 loop spans 15 amino acids. Trimming cost V 6 bases and J 5 bases, with 18 bases left between them. This CDR3 is CASRTGPLEGDTQYF. In DNA, the CDR3 is TGTGCCAGCAGGACCGGCCCTTTAGAGGGAGATACGCAGTATTTT.